The clone carrying this T cell receptor beta chain was observed once. In the authors' methods: ImmunoSEQ output lacked quality scores and full-length reads, limiting matched filtering. Clones were read by immunoSEQ multiplex PCR, and TCRdb kept only the in-frame ones, dropping some. D and trimming were read from the DNA, whereas the V and J calls and clone size are those reported in that table. The sample consists of hundreds of thousands of clones, 96% of them appearing once. These data come from a study of shared clonotypes between healthy human individuals. Positively selected for CCR7, the CD45RO-negative cells used as naive CD8 cells excluded terminally differentiated effector memory CD45RA+ cells. The sequenced material came from naive CD8+ T cells sorted from blood. This sequence was found in a woman in her 30s in good health.

The CDR3, as DNA: TGTGCCAGCAGCCCAATAACAGGATTTAGCAATCAGCCCCAGCATTTT. Translation gives CASSPITGFSNQPQHF. The chain employs TRBV27 and TRBJ1-5, with a weak D call TRBD1 (5 bases). Germline-derived CDR1 and CDR2 are MNHEY and SMNVEV (reference sequence). V was clipped by 6 bases and J by 0 bases, with 15 bases between them. This CDR3 is 16 amino acids long.